The 5 T cell receptor beta chains given below trace back to one sample, sequenced in a study of OX40 agonist ivuxolimab in advanced cancers. Generated by immunoSEQ multiplex PCR, the TCRdb table keeps only in-frame clones and is missing some. The profile shows around 11,000 clones, nearly 85% of them singletons. Sequenced material: CD4+ or CD8+ T cells sorted from blood, taken in a trial of the OX40 agonist ivuxolimab. The origin of the receptors is an adult with an advanced solid tumor such as melanoma, head and neck, liver or kidney cancer.

The CDR3 DNA reads TGTGCCAGTAGTTCATTAGCGGGAGACTACGAGCAGTACTTC. Amino acid sequence: CASSSLAGDYEQYF. The V and J genes are TRBV19 and TRBJ2-7; 9 nucleotides match TRBD2. Germline CDR1 and CDR2: LNHDA and SQIVND (reference sequence). This CDR3 is 14 amino acids long. V gave up 5 bases and J gave up 3 bases; unmatched junction bases: 5. The complete variable domain, with remaining parts taken from reference TRBV19 and TRBJ2-7, reads DGGITQSPKYLFRKEGQNVTLSCEQNLNHDAMYWYRQDPGQGLRLIYYSQIVNDFQKGDIAEGYSVSREKKESFPLTVTSAQKNPTAFYLCASSSLAGDYEQYFGPGTRLTVT.

The chain carries TRBV7-9 and TRBJ2-3; no definite D call. CDR1 is SEHNR, CDR2 FQNEAQ, per germline (reference sequence). V was clipped by 3 bases and J by 2 bases, with 9 bases between them. The CDR3 totals 14 residues. The CDR3 is CASSLDGSTDTQYF. The CDR3 nucleotides are TGTGCCAGCAGCTTGGACGGTTCCACAGATACGCAGTATTTT.

The chain links TRBV7-9 to TRBJ2-5; the D is unclear. CDR3 length: 15 residues. V gave up 4 bases and J gave up 2 bases, with 14 bases separating them. Germline loops: CDR1 SEHNR, CDR2 FQNEAQ (reference sequence). The CDR3 nucleotides are TGTGCCAGCAGCTCACCGCAAATGCTTCAAGAGACCCAGTACTTC. Its translation is CASSSPQMLQETQYF.

V gene TRBV6-6 combines with J gene TRBJ2-7; TRBD1 might be the D (6 bases). V lost 5 bases, J lost 2 bases, and 13 bases lay in between. Germline values: CDR1 MNHNY, CDR2 SVGAGI (reference sequence). The CDR3 totals 14 residues. CDR3 DNA: TGTGCCAGCAGTGTTACAGGGTTCACCTACGAGCAGTACTTC. Amino acids: CASSVTGFTYEQYF.

V and J are TRBV2 and TRBJ2-2, with TRBD2 matching over 8 bases. V lost 6 bases to trimming and J lost 15 bases; unmatched junction nucleotides: 3. CDR1 and CDR2 (germline): SNHLY, FYNNEI. The CDR3 contains 10 residues. This CDR3 reads CASRAGRVFF. Here the CDR3 DNA reads TGTGCCAGCAGGGCCGGGAGGGTGTTTTTT.